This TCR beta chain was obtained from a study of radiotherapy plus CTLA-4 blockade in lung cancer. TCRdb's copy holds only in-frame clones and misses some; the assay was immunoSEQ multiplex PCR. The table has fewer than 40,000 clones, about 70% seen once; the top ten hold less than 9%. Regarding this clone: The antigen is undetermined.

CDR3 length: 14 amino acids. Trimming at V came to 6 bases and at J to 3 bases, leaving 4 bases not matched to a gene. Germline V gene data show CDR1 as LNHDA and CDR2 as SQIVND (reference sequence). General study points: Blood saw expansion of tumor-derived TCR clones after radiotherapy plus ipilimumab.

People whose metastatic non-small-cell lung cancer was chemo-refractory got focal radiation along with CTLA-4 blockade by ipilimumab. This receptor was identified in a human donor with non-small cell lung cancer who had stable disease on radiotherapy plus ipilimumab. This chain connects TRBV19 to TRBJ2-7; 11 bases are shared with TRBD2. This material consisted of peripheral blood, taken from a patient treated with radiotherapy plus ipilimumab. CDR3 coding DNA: TGTGCCAGTAGACCCGGGACTAGCGGCTACGAGCAGTACTTC. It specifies CASRPGTSGYEQYF.